This T cell receptor beta chain derives from a study of CD8 T cells in ankylosing spondylitis (TCRdb year 2017). Background on the whole study: T cell receptor beta repertoires were profiled in healthy donors and ankylosing spondylitis patients so that disease-linked TCR variants could be found. In total, the full study cohort was made up of 85 to 140 healthy donors and approximately 24 ankylosing spondylitis patients. Samples of peripheral blood were taken, and for ankylosing spondylitis patients, synovial fluid was collected as well. Overall study results and their limits: Some motif variants had previously been reported in the synovial fluid and blood of reactive arthritis patients, which suggests shared mechanisms of disease initiation. A TCR beta motif made up of several highly homologous amino acid variants appeared to be characteristic of blood from ankylosing spondylitis patients. According to the report, matched synovial fluid samples from ankylosing spondylitis patients were significantly enriched for the disease-linked clones. A CD8+ phenotype was shown by the disease-linked clones, which were found at relatively low frequencies in peripheral blood.

Spanning cysteine to phenylalanine, the CDR3 consists of 14 amino acids. Of all the DNA, just the CDR3 is kept, 42 bases in frame from base 1. The germline V gene specifies MNHEY as CDR1 and SVGAGI as CDR2. V loses 4 bases at its end and J loses 8 bases; junction bases beyond the gene matches: 4. The instrument was an Illumina HiSeq 2500. Quantitative 5'-RACE with molecular barcodes was used to prepare TCR beta libraries. The authors' analysis ran thus. To identify disease-linked TCR variants, a new computational method was used, one built on a probabilistic model of VDJ rearrangement. TCRdb trimmed the raw reads at Q25, called clones with MiXCR and kept productive beta chains. Every distinct CDR3 protein forms one entry, paired with its most common genes and DNA. These V and J calls are TCRdb output, not the study's own analysis. This sample is represented by about 390,000 distinct CDR3 sequences; 20% to 25% of them were singletons. Around 16% of the sample lies in the top ten.

This clonotype was detected only a few times. Its antigen has not been determined. Per-base qualities were not stored, and no clone one base away is much larger. The source is a male donor with ankylosing spondylitis. Sequenced input: blood, either unsorted or a sorted T cell fraction (not recorded which). The chain uses TRBV6-5 and TRBJ2-1, with 11 bases in between that match TRBD1. The CDR3 here reads CASSWDRGYDEQFF. The nucleotide sequence is given as TGTGCCAGCAGTTGGGACAGGGGGTATGATGAGCAGTTCTTC.